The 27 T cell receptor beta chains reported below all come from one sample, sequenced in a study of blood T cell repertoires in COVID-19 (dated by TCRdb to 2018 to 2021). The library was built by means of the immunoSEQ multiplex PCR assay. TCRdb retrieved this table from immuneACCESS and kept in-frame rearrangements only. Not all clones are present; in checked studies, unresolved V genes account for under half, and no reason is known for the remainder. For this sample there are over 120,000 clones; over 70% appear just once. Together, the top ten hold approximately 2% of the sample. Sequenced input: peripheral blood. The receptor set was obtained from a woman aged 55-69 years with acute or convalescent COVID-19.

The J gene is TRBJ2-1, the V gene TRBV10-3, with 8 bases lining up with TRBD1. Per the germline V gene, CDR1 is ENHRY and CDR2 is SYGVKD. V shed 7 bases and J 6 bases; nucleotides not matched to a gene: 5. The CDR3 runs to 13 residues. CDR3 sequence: CAINQGAINEQFF. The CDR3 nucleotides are TGTGCCATCAACCAGGGGGCTATCAATGAGCAGTTCTTC.

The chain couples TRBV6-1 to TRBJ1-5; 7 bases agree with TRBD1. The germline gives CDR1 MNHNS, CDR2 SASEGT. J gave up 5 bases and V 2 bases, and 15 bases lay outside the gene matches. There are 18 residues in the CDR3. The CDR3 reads CASSERAGGQRIYQPQHF. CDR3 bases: TGTGCCAGCAGTGAAAGGGCGGGGGGACAGAGGATTTATCAGCCCCAGCATTTT.

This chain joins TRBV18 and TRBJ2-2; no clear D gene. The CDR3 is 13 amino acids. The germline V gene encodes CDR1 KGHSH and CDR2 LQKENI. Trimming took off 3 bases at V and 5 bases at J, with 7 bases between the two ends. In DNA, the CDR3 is TGTGCCAGCTCACCGAGAGTGACCGGGGAGCTGTTTTTT. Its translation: CASSPRVTGELFF. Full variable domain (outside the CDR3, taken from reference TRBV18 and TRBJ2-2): NAGVMQNPRHLVRRRGQEARLRCSPMKGHSHVYWYRQLPEEGLKFMVYLQKENIIDESGMPKERFSAEFPKEGPSILRIQQVVRGDSAAYFCASSPRVTGELFFGEGSRLTVL.

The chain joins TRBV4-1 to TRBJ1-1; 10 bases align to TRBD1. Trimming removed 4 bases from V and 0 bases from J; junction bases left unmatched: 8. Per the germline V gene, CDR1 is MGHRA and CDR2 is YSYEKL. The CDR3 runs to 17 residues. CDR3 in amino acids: CASSLPTGGVMNTEAFF. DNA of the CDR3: TGCGCCAGCAGCCTACCGACAGGGGGCGTTATGAACACTGAAGCTTTCTTT.

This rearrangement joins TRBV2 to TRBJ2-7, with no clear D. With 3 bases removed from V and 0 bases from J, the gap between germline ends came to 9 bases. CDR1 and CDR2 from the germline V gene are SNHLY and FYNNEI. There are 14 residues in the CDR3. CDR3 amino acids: CASSETFRSYEQYF. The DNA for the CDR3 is TGTGCCAGCAGTGAGACTTTCCGCTCCTACGAGCAGTACTTC.

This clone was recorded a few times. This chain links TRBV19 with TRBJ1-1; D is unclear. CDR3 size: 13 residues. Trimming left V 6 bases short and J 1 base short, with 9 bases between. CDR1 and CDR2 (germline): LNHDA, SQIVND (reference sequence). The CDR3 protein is CASSLGRNTEAFF. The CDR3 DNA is TGTGCCAGTAGCCTCGGGAGGAACACTGAAGCTTTCTTT.

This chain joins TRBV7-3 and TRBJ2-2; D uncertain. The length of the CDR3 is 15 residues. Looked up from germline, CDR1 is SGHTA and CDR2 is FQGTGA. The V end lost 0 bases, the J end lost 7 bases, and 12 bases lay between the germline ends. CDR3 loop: CASSLTAQAFGELFF. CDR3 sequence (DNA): TGTGCCAGCAGCTTAACGGCCCAGGCGTTCGGGGAGCTGTTTTTT.

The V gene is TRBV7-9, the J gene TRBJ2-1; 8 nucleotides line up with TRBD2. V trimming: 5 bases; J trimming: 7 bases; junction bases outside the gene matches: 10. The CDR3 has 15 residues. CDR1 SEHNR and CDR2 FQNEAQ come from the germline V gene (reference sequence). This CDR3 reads CASSRGAGDWNEQFF. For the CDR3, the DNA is TGTGCCAGCAGCAGGGGAGCGGGAGATTGGAATGAGCAGTTCTTC. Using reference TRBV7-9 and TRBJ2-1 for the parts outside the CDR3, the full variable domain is DTGVSQNPRHKITKRGQNVTFRCDPISEHNRLYWYRQTLGQGPEFLTYFQNEAQLEKSRLLSDRFSAERPKGSFSTLEIQRTEQGDSAMYLCASSRGAGDWNEQFFGPGTRLTVL.

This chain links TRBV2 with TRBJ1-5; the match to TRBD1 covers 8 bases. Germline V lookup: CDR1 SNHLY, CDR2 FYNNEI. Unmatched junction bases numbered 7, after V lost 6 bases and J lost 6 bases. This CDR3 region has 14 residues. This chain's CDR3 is CASSPQGGGQPQHF. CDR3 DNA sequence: TGTGCCAGCAGCCCACAGGGGGGCGGTCAGCCCCAGCATTTT.

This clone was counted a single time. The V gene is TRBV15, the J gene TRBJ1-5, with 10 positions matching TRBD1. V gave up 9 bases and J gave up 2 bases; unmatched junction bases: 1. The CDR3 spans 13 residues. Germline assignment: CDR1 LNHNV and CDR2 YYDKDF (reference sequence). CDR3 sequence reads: CATGQGRNQPQHF. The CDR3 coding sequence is TGTGCCACGGGACAGGGGCGCAATCAGCCCCAGCATTTT. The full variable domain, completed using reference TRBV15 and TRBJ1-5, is DAMVIQNPRYQVTQFGKPVTLSCSQTLNHNVMYWYQQKSSQAPKLLFHYYDKDFNNEADTPDNFQSRRPNTSFCFLDIRSPGLGDTAMYLCATGQGRNQPQHFGDGTRLSIL.

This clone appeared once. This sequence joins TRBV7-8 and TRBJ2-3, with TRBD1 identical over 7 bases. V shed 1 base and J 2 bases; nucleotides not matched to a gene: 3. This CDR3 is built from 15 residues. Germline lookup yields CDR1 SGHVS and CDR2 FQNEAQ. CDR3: CASSLDRGLTDTQYF. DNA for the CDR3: TGTGCCAGCAGCTTAGACAGGGGCCTCACAGATACGCAGTATTTT.

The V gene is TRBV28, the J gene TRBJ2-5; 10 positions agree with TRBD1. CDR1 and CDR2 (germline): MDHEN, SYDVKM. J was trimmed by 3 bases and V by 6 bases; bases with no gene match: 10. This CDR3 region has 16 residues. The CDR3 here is CASRPSPGTGEETQYF. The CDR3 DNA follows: TGTGCCAGCAGACCAAGCCCCGGGACAGGGGAAGAGACCCAGTACTTC. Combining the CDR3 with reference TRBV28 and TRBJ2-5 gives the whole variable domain DVKVTQSSRYLVKRTGEKVFLECVQDMDHENMFWYRQDPGLGLRLIYFSYDVKMKEKGDIPEGYSVSREKKERFSLILESASTNQTSMYLCASRPSPGTGEETQYFGPGTRLLVL.

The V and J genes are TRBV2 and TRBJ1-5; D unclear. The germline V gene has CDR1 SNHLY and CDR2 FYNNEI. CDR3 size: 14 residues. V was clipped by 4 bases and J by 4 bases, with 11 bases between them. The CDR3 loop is CASSGVGANQPQHF. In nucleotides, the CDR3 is TGTGCCAGCAGTGGTGTGGGCGCTAATCAGCCCCAGCATTTT.

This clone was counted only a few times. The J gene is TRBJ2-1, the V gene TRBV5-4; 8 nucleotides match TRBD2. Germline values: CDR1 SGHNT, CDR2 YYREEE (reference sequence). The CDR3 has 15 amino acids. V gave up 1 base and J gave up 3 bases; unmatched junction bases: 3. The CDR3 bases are TGTGCCAGCAGCTTGACCGGGACTAGCTACAATGAGCAGTTCTTC. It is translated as CASSLTGTSYNEQFF.

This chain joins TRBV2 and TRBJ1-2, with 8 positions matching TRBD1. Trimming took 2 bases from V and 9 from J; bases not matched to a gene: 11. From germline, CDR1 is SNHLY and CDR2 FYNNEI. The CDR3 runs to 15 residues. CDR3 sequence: CASSETARGQGRYTF. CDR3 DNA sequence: TGTGCCAGCAGTGAAACGGCCAGGGGGCAGGGACGCTACACCTTC.

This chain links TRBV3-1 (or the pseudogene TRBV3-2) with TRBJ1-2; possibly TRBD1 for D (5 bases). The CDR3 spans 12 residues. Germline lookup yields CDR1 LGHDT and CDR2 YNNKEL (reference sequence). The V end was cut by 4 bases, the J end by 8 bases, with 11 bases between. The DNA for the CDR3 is TGTGCCAGCAGCCTTGCAGGGCGCGGCTACACCTTC. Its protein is CASSLAGRGYTF.

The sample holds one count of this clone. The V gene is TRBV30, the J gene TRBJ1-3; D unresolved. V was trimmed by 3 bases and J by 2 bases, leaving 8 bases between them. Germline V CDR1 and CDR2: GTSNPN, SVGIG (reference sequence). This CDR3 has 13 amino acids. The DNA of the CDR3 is TGTGCCTGGAGGAACAGTGCTGGAAACACCATATATTTT. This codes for CAWRNSAGNTIYF.

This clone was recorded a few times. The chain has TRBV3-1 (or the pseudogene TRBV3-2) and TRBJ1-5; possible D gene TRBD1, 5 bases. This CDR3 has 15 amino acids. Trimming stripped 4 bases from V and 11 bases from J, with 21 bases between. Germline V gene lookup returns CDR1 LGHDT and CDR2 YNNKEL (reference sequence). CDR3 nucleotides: TGTGCCAGCAGCCCAAACAACGCAGGGAATCAAGCCCAGCATTTT. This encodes CASSPNNAGNQAQHF.

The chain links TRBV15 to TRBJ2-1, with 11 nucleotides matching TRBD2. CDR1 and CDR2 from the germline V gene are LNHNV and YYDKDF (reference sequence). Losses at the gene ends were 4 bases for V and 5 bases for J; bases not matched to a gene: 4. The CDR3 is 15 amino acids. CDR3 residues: CATSTRLAGHNEQFF. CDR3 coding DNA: TGTGCCACCAGCACAAGACTAGCGGGACACAATGAGCAGTTCTTC.

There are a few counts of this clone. CDR3 sequence: CAISERGSGELFF. The CDR3 DNA reads TGTGCCATCAGTGAGCGAGGGTCCGGGGAGCTGTTTTTT. The V and J genes are TRBV10-3 and TRBJ2-2; D is possibly TRBD2 (5 bases). The CDR3 runs to 13 residues. Germline values: CDR1 ENHRY, CDR2 SYGVKD. Trimming took 2 bases from V and 6 from J, leaving 7 bases between them.

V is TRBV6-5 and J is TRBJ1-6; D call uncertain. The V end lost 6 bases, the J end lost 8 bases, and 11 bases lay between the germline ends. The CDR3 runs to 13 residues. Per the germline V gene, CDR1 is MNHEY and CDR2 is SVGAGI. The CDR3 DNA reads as TGTGCCAGCAGGCCTTTTGACTATTCACCCCTCCACTTT. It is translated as CASRPFDYSPLHF.

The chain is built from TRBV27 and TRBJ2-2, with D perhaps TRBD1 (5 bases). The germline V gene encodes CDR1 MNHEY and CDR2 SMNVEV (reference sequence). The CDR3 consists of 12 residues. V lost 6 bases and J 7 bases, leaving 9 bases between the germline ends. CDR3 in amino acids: CASRTGIGELFF. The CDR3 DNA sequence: TGTGCCAGCAGAACAGGTATCGGGGAGCTGTTTTTT.

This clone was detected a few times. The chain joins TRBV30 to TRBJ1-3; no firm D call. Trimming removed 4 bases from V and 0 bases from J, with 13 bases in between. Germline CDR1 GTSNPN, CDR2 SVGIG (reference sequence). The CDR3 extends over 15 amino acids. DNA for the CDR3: TGTGCCTGGAATAAGGCGAGACTCTCTGGAAACACCATATATTTT. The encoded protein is CAWNKARLSGNTIYF.

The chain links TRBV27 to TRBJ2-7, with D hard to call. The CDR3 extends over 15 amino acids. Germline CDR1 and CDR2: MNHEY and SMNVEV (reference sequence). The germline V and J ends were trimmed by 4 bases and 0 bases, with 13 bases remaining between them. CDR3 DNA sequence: TGTGCCAGCAGTTGGGCCAACCCAAGCTCCTACGAGCAGTACTTC. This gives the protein CASSWANPSSYEQYF.

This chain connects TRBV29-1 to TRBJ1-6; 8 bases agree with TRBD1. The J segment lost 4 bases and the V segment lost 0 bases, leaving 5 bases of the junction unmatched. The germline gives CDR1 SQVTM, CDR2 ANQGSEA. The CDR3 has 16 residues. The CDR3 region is CSVEDPRDRYNSPLHF. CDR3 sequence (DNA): TGCAGCGTTGAAGATCCGAGGGACAGGTATAATTCACCCCTCCACTTT.

CDR3 protein: CASSVEATQYF. DNA of the CDR3: TGTGCCAGCAGTGTAGAGGCTACGCAGTATTTT. The chain has TRBV2 and TRBJ2-3; D is unresolved. The CDR3 covers 11 residues. The V end lost 4 bases, the J end lost 8 bases, and 7 bases lay between the germline ends. Germline-derived CDR1 and CDR2 are SNHLY and FYNNEI.

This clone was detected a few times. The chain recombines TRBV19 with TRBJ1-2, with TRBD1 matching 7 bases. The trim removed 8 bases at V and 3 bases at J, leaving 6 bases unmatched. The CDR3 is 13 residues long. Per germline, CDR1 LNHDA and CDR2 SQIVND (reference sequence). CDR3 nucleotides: TGTGCCAGTCAGAGACAGGGCCACTATGGCTACACCTTC. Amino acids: CASQRQGHYGYTF.